This T cell receptor beta chain was observed in a study of blood T cell repertoires in COVID-19. Study-level information: There were acute and convalescent COVID-19 samples, and they came from the United States, Italy and Spain. In each case, the material was cDNA or gDNA derived from T cells, B-cell-depleted T cells, or PBMCs.

The CDR3 extends over 13 amino acids. From germline, CDR1 is GTSNPN and CDR2 SVGIG (reference sequence). Germline trimming cut 1 base from V and 7 bases from J; bases unmatched to any gene: 4. Sequenced by immunoSEQ multiplex PCR; TCRdb stores in-frame clones only, minus some. The data hold roughly 50,000 clones, with less than 85% observed a single time. The sequenced sample consisted of peripheral blood. The clonotype was recovered from a human donor in a cohort sampled during active COVID-19. The chain joins TRBV30 to TRBJ1-5, with 7 nucleotides matching TRBD1. The CDR3 DNA is TGTGCCTGGAGTGACAGGGGATTCCAGCCCCAGCATTTT. Translating gives CAWSDRGFQPQHF.